This TCR beta chain was captured in a study of T cells in Graves' hyperthyroidism and ophthalmopathy. Study as a whole: At initial diagnosis, before any treatment had begun, peripheral blood was obtained.

V was clipped by 2 bases and J by 4 bases, with 17 bases between them. The germline CDR1 and CDR2 sequences are SEHNR and FQNEAQ (reference sequence). The length of the CDR3 is 17 residues. Regarding this clonotype: Its antigen is unknown.

The study's findings and limits: Most clonotypes expanded in the thyroid (above 0.001) were also present in blood.

Patients were aged 18 to 65, had disease duration under 2 months, and had newly diagnosed hyperthyroidism. Diagnosing involved the use of clinical symptoms, serum thyroxine and TRAb, thyroid ultrasound and orbital computed tomography. The investigators amplified TCR beta CDR3 regions from RNA transcripts. During a first-round RT-PCR of the TCR CDR3, the HTBI primer set was used. Via MiXCR, TCRdb re-called the multiplex PCR reads, giving one row per CDR3 protein. In the table there are about 290,000 distinct CDR3 sequences, roughly an eighth of which are singletons. The TCR sequence derives from a woman between 35 and 50 years old with Graves' hyperthyroidism. The rearrangement joins TRBV7-9 to TRBJ1-4; TRBD1 is a possible D gene (5 bases). Material for sequencing was blood. The CDR3 nucleotides read TGTGCCAGCAGCTTAAAAAGGCAAACAGGCCTTAATGAAAAACTGTTTTTT. Residues: CASSLKRQTGLNEKLFF.